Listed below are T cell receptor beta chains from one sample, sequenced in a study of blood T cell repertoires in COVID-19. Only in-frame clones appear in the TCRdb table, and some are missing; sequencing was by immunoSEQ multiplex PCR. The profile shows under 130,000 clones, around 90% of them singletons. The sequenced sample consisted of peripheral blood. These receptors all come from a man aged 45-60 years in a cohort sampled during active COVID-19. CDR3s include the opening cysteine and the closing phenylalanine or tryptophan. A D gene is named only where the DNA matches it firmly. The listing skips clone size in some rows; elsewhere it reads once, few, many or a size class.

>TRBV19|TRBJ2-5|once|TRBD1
TGTGCCAGTAGTACGTCCCGGGACAGGGGTAGGGAGACCCAGTACTTC
CASSTSRDRGRETQYF
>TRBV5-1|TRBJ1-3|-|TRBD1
TGCGCCAGCAGCTTGGTGGGGGGACAGCTCAGCTCTGGAAACACCATATATTTT
CASSLVGGQLSSGNTIYF
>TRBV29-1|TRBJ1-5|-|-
TGCAGCGTCTGGGGAGGGGCGGGATCTAATCAGCCCCAGCATTTT
CSVWGGAGSNQPQHF
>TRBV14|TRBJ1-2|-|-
TGTGCCAGCAGCCTACACGGAGACTATGGCTACACCTTC
CASSLHGDYGYTF
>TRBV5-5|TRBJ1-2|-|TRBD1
TGTGCCAGCAGCCGAACCCCAGGGGGCGGCTATGGCTACACCTTC
CASSRTPGGGYGYTF
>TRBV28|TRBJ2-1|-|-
TGTGCCAGCAGTCCGCTCTCTAGTTACAATGAGCAGTTCTTC
CASSPLSSYNEQFF
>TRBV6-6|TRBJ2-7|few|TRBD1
TGTGCCAGCAACCCGACAGGGGGTGGCGAGCAGTACTTC
CASNPTGGGEQYF
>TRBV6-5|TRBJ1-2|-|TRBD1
TGTGCCAGCAGAAAAGGGACAGACCGGGGCTACACCTTC
CASRKGTDRGYTF
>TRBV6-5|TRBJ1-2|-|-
TGTGCCAGCACCTCGGGGGGATATGGCTACACCTTC
CASTSGGYGYTF
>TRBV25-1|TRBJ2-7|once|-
TGTGCCAGCAGTGACAGGCAGAAAGCCGAGCAGTACTTC
CASSDRQKAEQYF
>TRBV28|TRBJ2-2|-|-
TGTGCCAGCACCATGGTCGGGGGGCCGACCGGGGAGCTGTTTTTT
CASTMVGGPTGELFF
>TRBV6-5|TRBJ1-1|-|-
TGTGCCAGCAGCCCCTCGGGGGGCTTTACTGAAGCTTTCTTT
CASSPSGGFTEAFF
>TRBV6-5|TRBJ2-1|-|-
TGTGCCAGCAGGCCGACCACGGGGAATGAGCAGTTCTTC
CASRPTTGNEQFF
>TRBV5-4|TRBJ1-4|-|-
TGTGCCAGCAGCTTCCCAGGAGAAAAACTGTTTTTT
CASSFPGEKLFF
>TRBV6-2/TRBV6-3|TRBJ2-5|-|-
TGTGCCAGCAGTATAGCAGAGACCCAGTACTTC
CASSIAETQYF
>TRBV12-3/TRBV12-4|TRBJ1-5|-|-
TGTGCCAGCGGGAGTAGCAATCAGCCCCAGCATTTT
CASGSSNQPQHF
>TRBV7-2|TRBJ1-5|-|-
TGTGCCAGCGGCTTGGGCGGGTATAATCAGCCCCAGCATTTT
CASGLGGYNQPQHF
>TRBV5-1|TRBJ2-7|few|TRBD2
TGCGCCAGCGGCCCAGGTGGGACTAGCGGCTACGAGCAGTACTTC
CASGPGGTSGYEQYF
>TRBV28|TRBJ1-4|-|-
TGTGCCAGCATCGAAACGGGGAGAGAAAAACTGTTTTTT
CASIETGREKLFF
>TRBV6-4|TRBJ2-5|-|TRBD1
TGTGCCAGCAGTGTAACAGGGGGCCCACAAGAGACCCAGTACTTC
CASSVTGGPQETQYF
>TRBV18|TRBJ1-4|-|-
TGTGCCAGCTCGCCTCGGGGGGGAAGTGATGAAAAACTGTTTTTT
CASSPRGGSDEKLFF
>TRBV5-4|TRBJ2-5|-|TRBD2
TGTGCCAGCAGTCGAACCGGGGGGAGTCAAGAGACCCAGTACTTC
CASSRTGGSQETQYF
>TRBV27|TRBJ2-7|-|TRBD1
TGTGCCAGCAGCAAGGGACAGGGAGGTCCCTACGAGCAGTACTTC
CASSKGQGGPYEQYF
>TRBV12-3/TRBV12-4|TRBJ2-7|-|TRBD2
TGTGCCAGCAGTCCCCGGGGGGAGGGGGAGCAGTACTTC
CASSPRGEGEQYF
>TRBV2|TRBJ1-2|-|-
TGTGCCAGCGTCCGCTTAACAGGGAACTATGGCTACACCTTC
CASVRLTGNYGYTF
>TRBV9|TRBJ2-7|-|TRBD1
TGTGCCAGCAGCCCCGGACAGGGTTTAGGCGAGCAGTACTTC
CASSPGQGLGEQYF
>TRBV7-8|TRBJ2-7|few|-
TGTGCCAGCAGCTTAGCATCAATCGGGAGCTACGAGCAGTACTTC
CASSLASIGSYEQYF
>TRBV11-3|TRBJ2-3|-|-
TGTGCCAGCAGCTTAGATCCGGGAACAGATACGCAGTATTTT
CASSLDPGTDTQYF
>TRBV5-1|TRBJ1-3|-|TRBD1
TGCGCCAGCAGCTTGACCGACAGGGGAACCTCTGGAAACACCATATATTTT
CASSLTDRGTSGNTIYF
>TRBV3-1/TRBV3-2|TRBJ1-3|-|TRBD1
TGTGCCAGCAGCCCCAGCCAACAGGGGGCAGTATATTTT
CASSPSQQGAVYF
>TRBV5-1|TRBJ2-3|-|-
TGCGCCAGCAGCTTGATCCCCGGGACTTCAGATACGCAGTATTTT
CASSLIPGTSDTQYF
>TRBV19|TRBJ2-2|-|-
TGTGCCAGTAGCAGGGGCCTGGGTGCCGGGGAGCTGTTTTTT
CASSRGLGAGELFF
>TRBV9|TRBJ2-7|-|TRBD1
TGTGCCAGCAGCGTTAGACAGGGGGCCTCCTACGAGCAGTACTTC
CASSVRQGASYEQYF
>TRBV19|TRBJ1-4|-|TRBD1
TGTGCCAGTAGCAGGGGGTGGCGGGGAGATGAAAAACTGTTTTTT
CASSRGWRGDEKLFF
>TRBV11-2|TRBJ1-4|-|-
TGTGCCAGCAGCTTACAGGGGATGGGAAATGAAAAACTGTTTTTT
CASSLQGMGNEKLFF
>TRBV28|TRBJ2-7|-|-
TGTGCCAGCAGTTTTCGAGGAGGGGAAGCTCCTATCGAGCAGTACTTC
CASSFRGGEAPIEQYF
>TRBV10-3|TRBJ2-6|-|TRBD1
TGTGCCATCAGTAGGACAGGGACAGGGGCCAACGTCCTGACTTTC
CAISRTGTGANVLTF
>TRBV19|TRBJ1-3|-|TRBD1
TGTGCCAGTAGTGCCGGACAGGGCCGCTCTGGAAACACCATATATTTT
CASSAGQGRSGNTIYF
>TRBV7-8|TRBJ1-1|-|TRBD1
TGTGCCAGCAGCCTGGCGGGGACAGCCGAAGCTTTCTTT
CASSLAGTAEAFF